Included here is one T cell receptor beta chain sequence, with context. Its target antigen remains unknown. No base quality information exists; no much larger clone differs at one position. At diagnosis, peripheral blood, uninvolved tumor-adjacent lung and tumor were collected and were preserved as a mix of fresh-frozen and FFPE material. Blood samples were analyzed as peripheral blood mononuclear cells for TCR repertoire profiling. This record comes from a study of T cells in localized non-small cell lung cancer (dated by TCRdb to about 2020). In the study overall: The study examined T cell repertoires in 200 to 300 patients with early-stage NSCLC and compared tumors with uninvolved tumor-adjacent lungs. Of the NSCLC patients, 129 were male and approximately 99 were female, and the mean age was approximately 64 years. The cohort consisted of approximately 240 treatment-naive NSCLC patients whose localized lung tumors had been resected.

General conclusions and limits of the study: A median of roughly 60 of the top 100 tumor clones were detected in paired uninvolved adjacent lung, and around 30 of these tumor clones were also found among the top 100 clones of the paired uninvolved adjacent lung. Because of the exploratory design, TCR variables were selected using unadjusted p-values without false-discovery rate correction. Uninvolved tumor-adjacent lung showed the highest T cell clonality, higher than tumor, which suggests more focused antigenic responses in the uninvolved tumor-adjacent lung. Longer overall survival was associated with higher blood T cell density, whereas shorter survival was associated with higher adjacent-lung clonality. Because multi-region sequencing of the tumors was not done, intratumor heterogeneity could not be ruled out.

Measured from the cysteine to the phenylalanine, the CDR3 is 13 residues long. Kept here is only the CDR3 DNA, which spans 39 bases and is read in frame from base 1. Germline trimming amounts to 6 bases on V and 6 bases on J, with 8 as the count of junction bases outside the gene matches. CDR1 and CDR2 (MNHEY, SVGAGI) derive from the germline V gene. TCR beta CDR3 regions were sequenced from DNA using the immunoSEQ Assay. The study's processing was this. T cell density was computed as TCR beta template counts normalized to usable DNA estimated by amplifying housekeeping genes. The preseqR package was used to estimate richness by extrapolating to 400,000 templates for PBMC samples and to 120,000 templates for tissue samples. Clonality was taken to be one minus Pielou's evenness. Tissue-enriched TCRs were identified by differential abundance testing using productive amino-acid clonotypes, minimum total count 5 and alpha 0.1. The Jaccard Index and the Morisita Overlap Index were used to measure repertoire overlap between compartments. GLIPH clustered TCR beta CDR3s with public tetramer-defined viral CDR3s; viral motifs required at least three viral sequences plus V-gene enrichment. Held by TCRdb, this immuneACCESS table contains in-frame sequences only and omits some clones. Under half of the omission traces to an unresolved V gene where checked; the cause of the rest is unknown. Clone size and V and J calls were adopted from that table, with D and trimming inferred from the DNA. The sample table contains roughly 24,000 clones; only one count was recorded for roughly 80% of them. The ten biggest clones cover 8.5% to 10% of the sample.

The sample consisted of peripheral blood, taken before any cancer treatment. The sequence is built from TRBV6-5 and TRBJ2-7; 7 bases in between match TRBD1. The receptor was derived from a man aged 35 to 70 with stage III squamous cell lung carcinoma. The CDR3 has the sequence CASSTQGTGEQYF. In nucleotide form, the sequence is TGTGCCAGCAGCACACAGGGGACGGGCGAGCAGTACTTC.